This TCR beta chain stems from a study of brain T cells in children with intractable seizures. The table came from immunoSEQ multiplex PCR; TCRdb's copy has only in-frame clones and leaves some out. The sample comprises roughly 80,000 clones, about 92% of which are singletons, and less than 2% rests with the top ten. Only cases whose brain tissue showed the highest T cell transcript signatures were sequenced. Patients received at least one anti-epileptic drug before surgery. General study points: HCMV serostatus was not known, and viral specificity came from CDR3 similarity only. Pre-surgery blood may have been undersampled, hiding some clones.

The ends were cut back, 2 bases at V and 10 bases at J, with 9 bases in the middle. The germline gives CDR1 MNHNS, CDR2 SASEGT. The length of the CDR3 is 13 residues. Comment on this clone: The target antigen is unknown.

The genes are TRBV6-1 and TRBJ1-6; D is uncertain. The TCR sequence derives from a boy under three years old with tuberous sclerosis and intractable seizures. The sample in question was peripheral blood, obtained at surgery. The DNA for the CDR3 is TGTGCCAGCAGTGAAAAGGGAGTGTCACCCCTCCACTTT. Translating gives CASSEKGVSPLHF.